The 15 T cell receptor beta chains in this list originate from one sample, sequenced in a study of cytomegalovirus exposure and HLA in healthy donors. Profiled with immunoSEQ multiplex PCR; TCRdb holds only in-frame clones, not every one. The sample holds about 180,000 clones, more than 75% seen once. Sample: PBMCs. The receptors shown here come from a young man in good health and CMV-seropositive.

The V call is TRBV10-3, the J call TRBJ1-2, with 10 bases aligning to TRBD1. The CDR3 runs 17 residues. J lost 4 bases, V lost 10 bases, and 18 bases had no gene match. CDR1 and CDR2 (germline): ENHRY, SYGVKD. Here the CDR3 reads CATHEPRDRGLFYGYTF. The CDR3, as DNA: TGTGCCACCCACGAACCCCGGGACAGGGGCCTGTTCTATGGCTACACCTTC.

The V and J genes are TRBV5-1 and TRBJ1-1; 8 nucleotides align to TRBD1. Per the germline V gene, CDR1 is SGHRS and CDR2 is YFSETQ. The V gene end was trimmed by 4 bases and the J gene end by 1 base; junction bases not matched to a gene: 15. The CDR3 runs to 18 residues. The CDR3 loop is CASSPDRGALLGNTEAFF. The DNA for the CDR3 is TGCGCCAGCAGCCCCGACAGGGGAGCTCTGTTGGGGAACACTGAAGCTTTCTTT. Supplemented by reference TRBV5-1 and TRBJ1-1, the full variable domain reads KAGVTQTPRYLIKTRGQQVTLSCSPISGHRSVSWYQQTPGQGLQFLFEYFSETQRNKGNFPGRFSGRQFSNSRSEMNVSTLELGDSALYLCASSPDRGALLGNTEAFFGQGTRLTVV.

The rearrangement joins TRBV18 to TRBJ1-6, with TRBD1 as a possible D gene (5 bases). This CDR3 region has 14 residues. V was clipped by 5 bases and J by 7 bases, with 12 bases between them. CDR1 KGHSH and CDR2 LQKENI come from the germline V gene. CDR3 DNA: TGTGCCAGCTCAACTGGGGGGGAGAATTCACCCCTCCACTTT. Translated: CASSTGGENSPLHF.

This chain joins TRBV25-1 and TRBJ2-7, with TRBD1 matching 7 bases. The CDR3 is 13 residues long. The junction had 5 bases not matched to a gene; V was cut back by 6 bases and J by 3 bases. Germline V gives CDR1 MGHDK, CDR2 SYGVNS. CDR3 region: CASRSNRGYEQYF. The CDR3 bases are TGTGCCAGCAGATCCAACAGGGGCTACGAGCAGTACTTC.

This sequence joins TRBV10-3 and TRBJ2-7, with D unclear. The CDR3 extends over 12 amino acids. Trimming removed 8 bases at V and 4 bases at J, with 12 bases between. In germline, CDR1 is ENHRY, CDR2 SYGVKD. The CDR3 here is CAIGTKEYEQYF. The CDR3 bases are TGTGCCATCGGAACAAAGGAGTACGAGCAGTACTTC.

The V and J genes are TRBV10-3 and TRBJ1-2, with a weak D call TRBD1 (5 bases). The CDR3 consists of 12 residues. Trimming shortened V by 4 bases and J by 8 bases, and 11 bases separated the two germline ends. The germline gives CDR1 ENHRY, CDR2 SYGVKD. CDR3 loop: CAISVRDAGYTF. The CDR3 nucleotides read TGTGCCATCAGTGTGCGGGACGCCGGCTACACCTTC.

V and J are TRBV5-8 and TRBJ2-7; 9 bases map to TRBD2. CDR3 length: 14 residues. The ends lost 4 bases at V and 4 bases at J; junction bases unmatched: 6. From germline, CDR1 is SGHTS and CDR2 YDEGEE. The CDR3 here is CASSRRGGEYEQYF. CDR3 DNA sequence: TGTGCCAGCAGCCGCCGCGGGGGGGAATACGAGCAGTACTTC.

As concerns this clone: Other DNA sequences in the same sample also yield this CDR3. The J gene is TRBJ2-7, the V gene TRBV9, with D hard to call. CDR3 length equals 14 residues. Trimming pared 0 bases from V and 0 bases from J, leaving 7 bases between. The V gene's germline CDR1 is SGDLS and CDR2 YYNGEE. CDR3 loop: CASSVGGSSYEQYF. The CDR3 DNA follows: TGTGCCAGCAGCGTAGGCGGTAGCTCCTACGAGCAGTACTTC.

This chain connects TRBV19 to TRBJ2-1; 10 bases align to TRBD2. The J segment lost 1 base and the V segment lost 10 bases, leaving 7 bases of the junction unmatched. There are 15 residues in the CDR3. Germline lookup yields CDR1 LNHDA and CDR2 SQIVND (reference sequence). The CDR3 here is CATGEAGGSYNEQFF. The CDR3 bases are TGTGCCACCGGCGAAGCGGGAGGGTCCTACAATGAGCAGTTCTTC.

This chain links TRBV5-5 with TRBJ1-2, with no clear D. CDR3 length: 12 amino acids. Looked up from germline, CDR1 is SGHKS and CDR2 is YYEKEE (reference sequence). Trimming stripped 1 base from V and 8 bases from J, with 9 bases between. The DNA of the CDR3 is TGTGCCAGCAGCTTGCACGGTGAGGGCTACACCTTC. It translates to CASSLHGEGYTF. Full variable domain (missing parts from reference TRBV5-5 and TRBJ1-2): DAGVTQSPTHLIKTRGQQVTLRCSPISGHKSVSWYQQVLGQGPQFIFQYYEKEERGRGNFPDRFSARQFPNYSSELNVNALLLGDSALYLCASSLHGEGYTFGSGTRLTVV.

This CDR3 reads CASSSGTFPDTQYF. The CDR3 DNA sequence: TGTGCCAGCAGTTCGGGGACTTTTCCAGATACGCAGTATTTT. V gene TRBV27 combines with J gene TRBJ2-3; TRBD2 is a possible D gene (6 bases). Germline CDR1 and CDR2: MNHEY and SMNVEV (reference sequence). The CDR3 consists of 14 residues. V lost 4 bases and J lost 4, with 12 bases in between.

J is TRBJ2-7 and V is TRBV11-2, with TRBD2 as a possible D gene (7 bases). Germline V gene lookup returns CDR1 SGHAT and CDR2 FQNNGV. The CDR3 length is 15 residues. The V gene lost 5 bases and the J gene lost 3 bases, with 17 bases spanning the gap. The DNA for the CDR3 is TGTGCCAGCAGCCTGGAAGGGGGGGTAAACTACGAGCAGTACTTC. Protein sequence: CASSLEGGVNYEQYF. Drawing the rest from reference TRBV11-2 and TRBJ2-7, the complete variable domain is EAGVAQSPRYKIIEKRQSVAFWCNPISGHATLYWYQQILGQGPKLLIQFQNNGVVDDSQLPKDRFSAERLKGVDSTLKIQPAKLEDSAVYLCASSLEGGVNYEQYFGPGTRLTVT.

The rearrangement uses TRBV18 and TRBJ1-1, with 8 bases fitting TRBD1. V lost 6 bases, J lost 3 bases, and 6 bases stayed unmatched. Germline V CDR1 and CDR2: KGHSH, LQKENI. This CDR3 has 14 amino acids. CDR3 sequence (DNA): TGTGCCAGCTCCCCGCAGGGGGCGGACACTGAAGCTTTCTTT. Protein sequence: CASSPQGADTEAFF.

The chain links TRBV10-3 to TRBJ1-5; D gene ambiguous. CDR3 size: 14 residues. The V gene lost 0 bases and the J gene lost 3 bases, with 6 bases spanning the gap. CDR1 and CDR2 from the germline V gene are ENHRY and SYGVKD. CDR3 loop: CAISESGLNQPQHF. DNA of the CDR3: TGTGCCATCAGTGAGTCGGGCCTCAATCAGCCCCAGCATTTT.

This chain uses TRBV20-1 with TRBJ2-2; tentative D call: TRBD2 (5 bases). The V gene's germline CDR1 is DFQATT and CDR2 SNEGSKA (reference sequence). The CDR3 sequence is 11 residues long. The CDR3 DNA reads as TGCAGCGGTAGCGACACCGGGGAGCTGTTTTTT. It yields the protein CSGSDTGELFF.